The 15 T cell receptor beta chains given below trace back to one sample, sequenced in a study of shared clonotypes between healthy human individuals. The data were produced by immunoSEQ multiplex PCR, yet TCRdb's version contains in-frame clones alone and is incomplete. The table has about 2.3 million clones, about nine tenths seen once; the top ten hold 0.37%. Input material: naive CD4+ T cells from PBMCs. As to subset: CD45RA+ positively selected. The receptor source for this set is a man aged 18 to 29 in good health. Some clones in this sample may be carry-over from other donors' samples.

This rearrangement joins TRBV7-3 to TRBJ2-1; D not resolved. The V gene's germline CDR1 is SGHTA and CDR2 FQGTGA. V was pared by 2 bases and J by 4 bases, with 12 bases between. CDR3 length equals 15 residues. CDR3 sequence: CASSLSAGIYNEQFF. The CDR3 DNA reads as TGTGCCAGCAGCTTATCGGCTGGGATATACAATGAGCAGTTCTTC.

The V call is TRBV28, the J call TRBJ2-7, with 8 positions matching TRBD1. This CDR3 has 15 amino acids. Per the germline V gene, CDR1 is MDHEN and CDR2 is SYDVKM. V shed 6 bases, J shed 0 bases, and the junction held 7 bases outside the gene matches. The CDR3 sequence: CASSRRTGTSYEQYF. The CDR3 region has the DNA TGTGCCAGCAGCCGTAGGACAGGGACCTCCTACGAGCAGTACTTC. Drawing the rest from reference TRBV28 and TRBJ2-7, the complete variable domain is DVKVTQSSRYLVKRTGEKVFLECVQDMDHENMFWYRQDPGLGLRLIYFSYDVKMKEKGDIPEGYSVSREKKERFSLILESASTNQTSMYLCASSRRTGTSYEQYFGPGTRLTVT.

The rearrangement links TRBV7-2 to TRBJ2-5; TRBD1 is a possible D gene (7 bases). The germline CDR1 and CDR2 sequences are SGHTA and FQGNSA. The CDR3 covers 16 residues. Trimming removed 5 bases from V and 2 bases from J, with 18 bases in between. CDR3 DNA sequence: TGTGCCAGCAGCCTACGAGGAGGGGGCTTACAAGAGACCCAGTACTTC. Translated, it gives CASSLRGGGLQETQYF.

This chain uses TRBV18 with TRBJ1-2, with D tentatively TRBD1 (5 bases). Germline CDR1 is KGHSH and CDR2 is LQKENI. Trimming cost V 0 bases and J 1 base, with 6 bases left between them. The CDR3 totals 14 residues. The CDR3 loop is CASSPPDSNYGYTF. The CDR3 DNA follows: TGTGCCAGCTCACCACCCGACAGTAACTATGGCTACACCTTC.

J is TRBJ1-6 and V is TRBV28; TRBD1 is a possible D gene (5 bases). The V gene lost 7 bases and the J gene lost 7 bases, with 17 bases spanning the gap. Germline CDR1 MDHEN, CDR2 SYDVKM. The CDR3 is made up of 15 amino acids. CDR3 sequence (DNA): TGTGCCAGCATCCCCGCTCGGGCAGGGAATTCACCCCTCCACTTT. Translated: CASIPARAGNSPLHF.

The V call is TRBV11-3, the J call TRBJ2-3, with 7 bases fitting TRBD2. CDR1 and CDR2 (germline): SGHNT, YENEEA. The CDR3 has 14 residues. J lost 3 bases, V lost 1 base, and 1 base had no gene match. The CDR3 nucleotides are TGTGCCAGCAGCTTAGGGGAGGGGACAGATACGCAGTATTTT. Protein sequence: CASSLGEGTDTQYF.

V usage is TRBV7-6 and J usage is TRBJ2-2; tentative D call: TRBD1 (6 bases). The CDR3 extends over 16 amino acids. Germline lookup yields CDR1 SGHVS and CDR2 FNYEAQ. V gave up 5 bases and J gave up 3 bases, with 16 bases separating them. CDR3 nucleotides: TGTGCCAGCAGCCCCCTATCAGGGGTTGACACCGGGGAGCTGTTTTTT. Translating it yields CASSPLSGVDTGELFF.

This rearrangement joins TRBV11-2 to TRBJ2-5, with 7 bases that match TRBD1. This CDR3 contains 17 residues. With 2 bases clipped from V and 3 bases from J, the junction kept 12 bases outside the gene matches. Germline CDR1 SGHAT, CDR2 FQNNGV. The CDR3 protein is CASSLFGGTVGKETQYF. DNA of the CDR3: TGTGCCAGCAGCTTATTTGGTGGGACAGTGGGGAAAGAGACCCAGTACTTC. The whole variable domain, remainder taken from reference TRBV11-2 and TRBJ2-5, is EAGVAQSPRYKIIEKRQSVAFWCNPISGHATLYWYQQILGQGPKLLIQFQNNGVVDDSQLPKDRFSAERLKGVDSTLKIQPAKLEDSAVYLCASSLFGGTVGKETQYFGPGTRLLVL.

As for this clone: A read error may account for a junction end that differs from germline. The rearrangement joins TRBV11-3 to TRBJ1-1; D is ambiguous. Germline assignment: CDR1 SGHNT and CDR2 YENEEA. CDR3 length: 13 amino acids. Here the CDR3 DNA reads TGTGCCAGCAGCCTAGACAAGAACACTGAAGCTTTCTTT. Its protein is CASSLDKNTEAFF.

The chain uses TRBV19 and TRBJ1-5, with D perhaps TRBD1 (6 bases). The germline V and J ends were trimmed by 4 bases and 6 bases, with 13 bases remaining between them. Looked up from germline, CDR1 is LNHDA and CDR2 is SQIVND (reference sequence). The CDR3 is 14 residues long. CDR3 amino acids: CASSKDRTSQPQHF. CDR3 nucleotides: TGTGCCAGTAGTAAAGACAGGACTAGTCAGCCCCAGCATTTT.

This clone was seen just once. This sequence joins TRBV5-6 and TRBJ2-7, with D possibly matching TRBD1 (5 bases). Per germline, CDR1 SGHDT and CDR2 YYEEEE. Trimming shortened V by 0 bases and J by 0 bases, and 13 bases separated the two germline ends. The CDR3 has 16 residues. The CDR3 DNA is TGTGCCAGCAGCTTGGGACCAAGGGGAAACTCCTACGAGCAGTACTTC. Protein: CASSLGPRGNSYEQYF.

This clone was counted a few times. The chain has TRBV2 and TRBJ1-2; no firm D call. Trimming pared 4 bases from V and 4 bases from J, leaving 10 bases between. Germline-derived CDR1 and CDR2 are SNHLY and FYNNEI. CDR3 size: 13 residues. Here the CDR3 reads CASSARGAYGYTF. Written as DNA, the CDR3 is TGTGCCAGCAGTGCAAGAGGCGCCTATGGCTACACCTTC.

This chain joins TRBV2 and TRBJ2-7; 13 nucleotides match TRBD2. With V trimmed by 9 bases and J by 5 bases, 7 bases remained unmatched. Germline V gives CDR1 SNHLY, CDR2 FYNNEI. CDR3 length equals 14 residues. The CDR3: CASLGLAGVHEQYF. DNA of the CDR3: TGTGCCAGTCTAGGACTAGCGGGAGTTCACGAGCAGTACTTC.

The chain employs TRBV19 and TRBJ2-7; TRBD1 aligns across 7 bases. Germline V CDR1 and CDR2: LNHDA, SQIVND (reference sequence). The CDR3 length is 14 residues. V lost 6 bases, J lost 0 bases, and 5 bases stayed unmatched. CDR3 nucleotides: TGTGCCAGTAGACGAGGGGACAGCTCCTACGAGCAGTACTTC. The encoded protein is CASRRGDSSYEQYF.

The chain joins TRBV7-3 to TRBJ1-1, with 7 bases lining up with TRBD1. Germline V lookup: CDR1 SGHTA, CDR2 FQGTGA. With 5 bases clipped from V and 6 bases from J, the junction kept 9 bases outside the gene matches. The length of the CDR3 is 14 residues. The CDR3 DNA follows: TGTGCCAGCAGCGCCCGACAGGGAAAAGCTGAAGCTTTCTTT. It encodes CASSARQGKAEAFF.